These T cell receptor beta chains were read from a single sample in a study of T cell responses to AZD1222 COVID-19 vaccine. The table came from immunoSEQ multiplex PCR; TCRdb's copy has only in-frame clones and leaves some out. There are 97,000 or so clones in the sample; more than 75% occur only once, and 2.5% to 3.5% lies in the top ten. Sequenced material: peripheral blood, taken on day 0 of AZD1222 vaccination. These receptors were obtained from an adult in good health. The CDR3 runs from the conserved cysteine through the conserved F or W. A D gene is named only where the DNA matches it firmly. Only some rows state a clone size, as once, few, many or a class for expanded clones.

v_gene	abundance	j_gene	d_gene	CDR3aa	CDR3nt
TRBV14	.	TRBJ2-4	.	CASSHPGDGKNIQYF	TGTGCCAGCAGCCACCCCGGGGACGGCAAAAACATTCAGTACTTC
TRBV25-1	.	TRBJ1-2	.	CASSERLRGGYTF	TGTGCCAGCAGTGAAAGGCTCAGGGGTGGCTACACCTTC
TRBV6-2/TRBV6-3	many	TRBJ2-1	TRBD2	CASSYSGLAGGPFSYNEQFF	TGTGCCAGCAGTTACTCCGGACTAGCGGGAGGGCCATTCTCCTACAATGAGCAGTTCTTC
TRBV6-2/TRBV6-3	.	TRBJ2-1	.	CASSYSEKQFF	TGTGCCAGCAGTTACTCGGAGAAGCAGTTCTTC
TRBV11-2	.	TRBJ2-3	.	CASSLLGTSTDTQYF	TGTGCCAGCAGCTTACTTGGGACTAGCACAGATACGCAGTATTTT
TRBV19	.	TRBJ1-3	.	CASSMVATSGNTIYF	TGTGCCAGTAGTATGGTAGCAACCTCTGGAAACACCATATATTTT
TRBV13	few	TRBJ2-2	.	CASSARIPGELFF	TGTGCCAGCAGCGCTAGGATCCCCGGGGAGCTGTTTTTT
TRBV5-6	.	TRBJ1-1	TRBD1	CASSLTGVWTEAFF	TGTGCCAGCAGCTTGACAGGGGTGTGGACTGAAGCTTTCTTT
TRBV5-1	.	TRBJ1-2	.	CASSPSNRGSYTF	TGCGCCAGCAGCCCAAGCAATAGGGGGTCCTACACCTTC
TRBV28	.	TRBJ2-7	.	CATVTSYEQYF	TGTGCCACCGTCACTTCCTACGAGCAGTACTTC
TRBV2	.	TRBJ2-2	.	CASTLGSVGGELFF	TGTGCCAGCACCCTGGGCAGCGTCGGCGGGGAGCTGTTTTTT
TRBV4-1	few	TRBJ2-2	.	CASSPGPEPTGELFF	TGCGCCAGCAGCCCGGGTCCTGAGCCGACCGGGGAGCTGTTTTTT
TRBV5-4	.	TRBJ1-2	.	CASSLATGLGYGYTF	TGTGCCAGCAGCTTGGCCACAGGGTTGGGCTATGGCTACACCTTC
TRBV28	.	TRBJ1-5	TRBD1	CASDRGAQPQHF	TGTGCCAGCGACAGGGGGGCTCAGCCCCAGCATTTT
TRBV28	.	TRBJ2-7	.	CASSLSGSGYEQYF	TGTGCCAGCAGTTTAAGCGGTTCCGGCTACGAGCAGTACTTC
TRBV27	.	TRBJ1-5	.	CASSSWTALGSQPQHF	TGTGCCAGCAGTTCGTGGACAGCACTGGGATCTCAGCCCCAGCATTTT
TRBV30	.	TRBJ1-1	.	CAWKWRGAENTEAFF	TGTGCCTGGAAATGGAGAGGGGCGGAGAACACTGAAGCTTTCTTT
TRBV9	.	TRBJ1-6	.	CASSVEAVSSYNSPLHF	TGTGCCAGCAGCGTAGAAGCAGTGAGCTCCTATAATTCACCCCTCCACTTT
TRBV6-1	.	TRBJ1-2	TRBD1	CASREGTANYGYTF	TGTGCCAGCAGAGAAGGGACAGCAAACTATGGCTACACCTTC
TRBV28	.	TRBJ2-7	.	CASSYPAGLHYEQYF	TGTGCCAGCAGTTATCCGGCGGGCCTTCACTACGAGCAGTACTTC
TRBV2	once	TRBJ1-5	.	CASSDDSGGRYQPQHF	TGTGCCAGCAGTGACGATTCCGGCGGAAGATATCAGCCCCAGCATTTT
TRBV6-5	.	TRBJ2-7	.	CASSYSDFAYEQYF	TGTGCCAGCAGTTACTCAGACTTCGCCTACGAGCAGTACTTC
TRBV7-2	.	TRBJ2-2	.	CASSLVGGGNTGELFF	TGTGCCAGCAGCTTGGTGGGGGGAGGCAACACCGGGGAGCTGTTTTTT
TRBV5-6	.	TRBJ1-2	.	CASSRAANYGYTF	TGTGCCAGCAGCCGAGCAGCGAACTATGGCTACACCTTC
TRBV28	once	TRBJ2-7	TRBD2	CATTPVSLAGNYEQYF	TGTGCCACCACACCTGTCAGTTTAGCGGGGAACTACGAGCAGTACTTC
TRBV9	.	TRBJ1-2	.	CASSVRTANYGYTF	TGTGCCAGCAGCGTTCGAACAGCTAACTATGGCTACACCTTC
TRBV6-1	few	TRBJ1-1	TRBD1	CASSDAETGWGTEAFF	TGTGCCAGCAGTGACGCTGAGACAGGGTGGGGCACTGAAGCTTTCTTT
TRBV4-2	.	TRBJ1-1	TRBD1	CASSQDRGYPEAFF	TGTGCCAGCAGCCAAGACAGGGGGTACCCTGAAGCTTTCTTT
TRBV9	once	TRBJ1-4	.	CASSVDQGDGEKLFF	TGTGCCAGCAGCGTAGACCAGGGCGATGGCGAAAAACTGTTTTTT
TRBV6-5	.	TRBJ1-4	.	CASSSHRIRNEKLFF	TGTGCCAGCAGCTCCCACAGGATAAGAAATGAAAAACTGTTTTTT
TRBV19	.	TRBJ1-1	.	CASSTHSQVNTEAFF	TGTGCCAGTAGTACGCACTCACAGGTGAACACTGAAGCTTTCTTT
TRBV5-6	.	TRBJ2-3	TRBD1	CASSILWNLTGGFPDTQYF	TGTGCCAGCAGCATACTATGGAACCTGACAGGGGGTTTCCCAGATACGCAGTATTTT
TRBV7-2	.	TRBJ2-5	.	CASRPGWGEPTQYF	TGTGCCAGCCGCCCTGGGTGGGGAGAGCCGACCCAGTACTTC
TRBV27	.	TRBJ1-2	.	CASSTRDTVYGYTF	TGTGCCAGCAGTACGCGGGACACAGTCTATGGCTACACCTTC
TRBV9	.	TRBJ1-3	.	CASSVEGRRYSGNTIYF	TGTGCCAGCAGCGTAGAAGGACGGCGCTACTCTGGAAACACCATATATTTT
TRBV28	once	TRBJ1-4	.	CASSFSWGGAGEKLFF	TGTGCCAGCAGTTTTTCCTGGGGGGGGGCTGGAGAAAAACTGTTTTTT
TRBV4-3	.	TRBJ2-1	.	CASSQAGTGEWNEQFF	TGCGCCAGCAGCCAAGCCGGGACGGGAGAGTGGAATGAGCAGTTCTTC
TRBV9	once	TRBJ2-1	TRBD2	CASSGTSGSEQFF	TGTGCCAGCAGCGGGACTAGCGGGTCTGAGCAGTTCTTC
TRBV19	.	TRBJ1-6	.	CASSLRQPYNSPLHF	TGTGCCAGTAGTCTTCGACAGCCTTATAATTCACCCCTCCACTTT
TRBV15	.	TRBJ2-4	.	CATKGDAKNIQYF	TGTGCCACCAAAGGGGATGCCAAAAACATTCAGTACTTC
TRBV19	.	TRBJ2-7	.	CASSIVQGRRYEQYF	TGTGCCAGTAGTATAGTTCAAGGACGCCGCTACGAGCAGTACTTC
TRBV2	.	TRBJ2-7	TRBD2	CASREVWLLAGGRSYEQYF	TGTGCCAGCAGGGAGGTGTGGCTCTTAGCGGGAGGGCGATCCTACGAGCAGTACTTC
TRBV28	.	TRBJ1-2	TRBD1	CASSLEDRGYNYGYTF	TGTGCCAGCAGTTTAGAGGACAGGGGGTATAACTATGGCTACACCTTC
TRBV5-4	.	TRBJ1-5	.	CASSLGGGKNQPQHF	TGTGCCAGCAGCTTGGGGGGCGGCAAAAATCAGCCCCAGCATTTT
TRBV28	.	TRBJ1-4	.	CASSLFAGGSGLFF	TGTGCCAGCAGTTTGTTTGCCGGAGGGTCGGGACTGTTTTTT